There are many counts of the clone carrying this TCR beta chain. What it binds is unknown. TCRdb reprocessed the reads with MiXCR, giving one entry per CDR3 protein. Among about 100,000 distinct CDR3 sequences, under 25% were seen once, and the ten largest hold around 40%. This sample was taken from a study of T cell repertoires in cytomegalovirus infection. Study-level background: It can be stated that public TCR beta signatures indicated CMV infection as well as a matching HLA type. The study's findings and limits: HLA-C-restricted CMV-specific TCR beta clonotypes prevailed in the ex vivo response. The cumulative frequency of public TCR beta families distinguished individuals who carried CMV together with the relevant HLA.

Germline V gene data show CDR1 as LGHNT and CDR2 as FRNRAP. The length of the CDR3 is 13 residues. The germline V and J ends were trimmed by 6 bases and 1 base, with 9 bases remaining between them. J is TRBJ1-1 and V is TRBV12-5, with D hard to call. This sequence originates from a human donor in good health (CMV status not recorded). Some clones in this sample may be carry-over from other donors' samples. Sequencing was carried out using CD8+ T cells from PBMCs. The CDR3 DNA sequence: TGTGCTAGTGGCTACGGGGAGAACACTGAAGCTTTCTTT. Residues: CASGYGENTEAFF.